The rows below give T cell receptor beta chains drawn from one sample of a study of CD8+CD57+ T cells in acquired aplastic anemia. TCRdb analysed the reads with MiXCR anew, one entry per CDR3 protein. The profile shows 180,000 or so distinct CDR3 sequences, approximately 46% of them singletons. Sequencing used sorted CD4+, CD8+, or CD8+CD57+ T cells (not recorded which) from PBMCs. These TCRs come from a human donor in good health. Both conserved end residues are part of each CDR3. Each record gives: D gene, J gene, V gene, clone size, CDR3 protein, CDR3 DNA. D genes are given only for firm matches. Some rows mark clone size as missing; the rest say once, few, many or name a class of expanded clone.

d_call: TRBD1; j_call: TRBJ2-7; v_call: TRBV20-1; clone_size: .; cdr3_aa: CSASSFGQGISYEQYF; cdr3_nt: TGCAGTGCCAGCAGCTTCGGACAGGGGATATCCTACGAGCAGTACTTC
d_call: TRBD2; j_call: TRBJ2-3; v_call: TRBV20-1; clone_size: many; cdr3_aa: CSAFGLAGGADTQYF; cdr3_nt: TGCAGTGCATTCGGACTAGCGGGAGGAGCAGATACGCAGTATTTT
d_call: .; j_call: TRBJ2-6; v_call: TRBV10-3; clone_size: .; cdr3_aa: CAMAWGGSGANVLTF; cdr3_nt: TGTGCCATGGCTTGGGGTGGCTCTGGGGCCAACGTCCTGACTTTC
d_call: .; j_call: TRBJ2-7; v_call: TRBV15; clone_size: .; cdr3_aa: CATSREIYYYEQYF; cdr3_nt: TGTGCCACCAGCAGAGAGATCTACTACTACGAGCAGTACTTC
d_call: TRBD2; j_call: TRBJ2-7; v_call: TRBV12-3/TRBV12-4; clone_size: many; cdr3_aa: CASSLASGSLFYEQYF; cdr3_nt: TGTGCCAGCAGTTTGGCTAGCGGGTCCTTGTTCTACGAGCAGTACTTC
d_call: TRBD2; j_call: TRBJ2-1; v_call: TRBV11-2; clone_size: many; cdr3_aa: CASSAYGPGTSGYNEQFF; cdr3_nt: TGTGCCAGCAGCGCATACGGGCCAGGGACTAGCGGCTACAATGAGCAGTTCTTC
d_call: TRBD1; j_call: TRBJ1-6; v_call: TRBV5-6; clone_size: .; cdr3_aa: CASSLGQGNNSPLHF; cdr3_nt: TGTGCCAGCAGCTTGGGACAGGGAAACAATTCACCCCTCCACTTT
d_call: .; j_call: TRBJ1-5; v_call: TRBV19; clone_size: .; cdr3_aa: CASSIQGNHQPQHF; cdr3_nt: TGTGCCAGTAGTATACAGGGGAACCATCAGCCCCAGCATTTT
d_call: .; j_call: TRBJ2-3; v_call: TRBV5-4; clone_size: .; cdr3_aa: CASSLALLGGTDTQYF; cdr3_nt: TGTGCCAGCAGCTTGGCCTTACTAGGGGGCACAGATACGCAGTATTTT
d_call: .; j_call: TRBJ1-5; v_call: TRBV6-2/TRBV6-3; clone_size: few; cdr3_aa: CASSYSIGQNSNQPQHF; cdr3_nt: TGTGCCAGCAGTTACTCTATCGGGCAGAATAGCAATCAGCCCCAGCATTTT
d_call: .; j_call: TRBJ1-4; v_call: TRBV7-2; clone_size: many; cdr3_aa: CASSFRGGNEKLFF; cdr3_nt: TGTGCCAGCAGCTTTAGAGGGGGGAATGAAAAACTGTTTTTT
d_call: TRBD1; j_call: TRBJ1-1; v_call: TRBV19; clone_size: .; cdr3_aa: CASSITGTENTEAFF; cdr3_nt: TGTGCCAGTAGTATAACCGGGACAGAGAACACTGAAGCTTTCTTT
d_call: .; j_call: TRBJ2-7; v_call: TRBV5-6; clone_size: .; cdr3_aa: CASSFDAEQYF; cdr3_nt: TGTGCCAGCAGCTTTGACGCCGAGCAGTACTTC
d_call: TRBD1; j_call: TRBJ1-4; v_call: TRBV5-1; clone_size: many; cdr3_aa: CASSIRQGTNEKLFF; cdr3_nt: TGCGCCAGCAGCATCCGACAGGGGACTAATGAAAAACTGTTTTTT
d_call: TRBD1; j_call: TRBJ2-7; v_call: TRBV15; clone_size: many; cdr3_aa: CATSSVIGTGSRHEQYF; cdr3_nt: TGTGCCACCAGCAGCGTGATAGGGACAGGCAGCCGGCACGAGCAGTACTTC
d_call: .; j_call: TRBJ1-4; v_call: TRBV20-1; clone_size: many; cdr3_aa: CSAPRGLEKLFF; cdr3_nt: TGCAGTGCTCCCCGCGGGCTTGAAAAACTGTTTTTT
d_call: TRBD2; j_call: TRBJ2-7; v_call: TRBV5-4; clone_size: .; cdr3_aa: CASSMARGETEAYEQYF; cdr3_nt: TGTGCCAGCAGCATGGCGCGGGGGGAGACTGAAGCCTACGAGCAGTACTTC
d_call: .; j_call: TRBJ1-5; v_call: TRBV2; clone_size: .; cdr3_aa: CASSEDLTVVGPQHF; cdr3_nt: TGTGCCAGCAGTGAAGATCTTACGGTCGTAGGGCCCCAGCATTTT
d_call: TRBD1; j_call: TRBJ1-1; v_call: TRBV19; clone_size: .; cdr3_aa: CASSQTGGTEAFF; cdr3_nt: TGTGCCAGTAGTCAGACAGGGGGCACTGAAGCTTTCTTT
d_call: .; j_call: TRBJ2-3; v_call: TRBV3-1; clone_size: .; cdr3_aa: CASSHPPGRSTDTQYF; cdr3_nt: TGTGCCAGCAGCCACCCCCCGGGAAGGAGTACAGATACGCAGTATTTT
d_call: .; j_call: TRBJ1-6; v_call: TRBV10-3; clone_size: .; cdr3_aa: CAISDGRASLLHF; cdr3_nt: TGTGCCATCAGTGACGGGAGGGCCTCCCTCCTCCACTTT
d_call: .; j_call: TRBJ2-1; v_call: TRBV9; clone_size: many; cdr3_aa: CASSVDGGLGVYYNEQFF; cdr3_nt: TGTGCCAGCAGCGTAGATGGGGGGCTGGGAGTATACTACAATGAGCAGTTCTTC
d_call: TRBD1; j_call: TRBJ1-6; v_call: TRBV7-3; clone_size: medium-sized; cdr3_aa: CASSLGDSRFGNSPLHF; cdr3_nt: TGTGCCAGCAGCTTAGGGGACAGTCGGTTTGGCAATTCACCCCTCCACTTT
d_call: .; j_call: TRBJ2-2; v_call: TRBV20-1; clone_size: .; cdr3_aa: CSARDVAGELFF; cdr3_nt: TGCAGTGCTAGAGACGTAGCCGGGGAGCTGTTTTTT
d_call: TRBD1; j_call: TRBJ2-5; v_call: TRBV10-3; clone_size: .; cdr3_aa: CAISDREQETQYF; cdr3_nt: TGTGCCATCAGCGACAGGGAACAAGAGACCCAGTACTTC
d_call: TRBD1; j_call: TRBJ2-5; v_call: TRBV20-1; clone_size: many; cdr3_aa: CSARVGGLEETQYF; cdr3_nt: TGCAGTGCTAGAGTAGGGGGCCTAGAGGAGACCCAGTACTTC
d_call: TRBD2; j_call: TRBJ2-2; v_call: TRBV9; clone_size: .; cdr3_aa: CASSRTSSGELFF; cdr3_nt: TGTGCCAGCAGCAGGACTAGCTCCGGGGAGCTGTTTTTT
d_call: .; j_call: TRBJ1-1; v_call: TRBV2; clone_size: .; cdr3_aa: CASTGQILTEAFF; cdr3_nt: TGTGCCAGCACCGGACAGATACTGACTGAAGCTTTCTTT
d_call: TRBD2; j_call: TRBJ2-3; v_call: TRBV3-1; clone_size: many; cdr3_aa: CASSLRTSGRDTQYF; cdr3_nt: TGTGCCAGCAGCCTTAGGACTAGCGGGAGAGATACGCAGTATTTT
d_call: .; j_call: TRBJ1-6; v_call: TRBV7-6; clone_size: .; cdr3_aa: CASSLTQGLTYNSPLHF; cdr3_nt: TGTGCCAGCAGCTTGACTCAGGGTTTGACCTATAATTCACCCCTCCACTTT
d_call: .; j_call: TRBJ1-5; v_call: TRBV7-9; clone_size: many; cdr3_aa: CASSVAGVNQPQHF; cdr3_nt: TGTGCCAGCAGCGTTGCAGGGGTAAATCAGCCCCAGCATTTT
d_call: TRBD1; j_call: TRBJ2-5; v_call: TRBV7-2; clone_size: many; cdr3_aa: CASSPQGTVKLQETQYF; cdr3_nt: TGTGCCAGCAGCCCCCAAGGGACAGTAAAATTACAAGAGACCCAGTACTTC
d_call: TRBD1; j_call: TRBJ2-7; v_call: TRBV18; clone_size: few; cdr3_aa: CASSRGTGDTYEQYF; cdr3_nt: TGTGCCAGCTCGCGCGGGACAGGGGATACCTACGAGCAGTACTTC
d_call: TRBD2; j_call: TRBJ2-3; v_call: TRBV4-2; clone_size: .; cdr3_aa: CASSPGLAGGPSTDTQYF; cdr3_nt: TGTGCCAGCAGCCCGGGACTAGCGGGAGGGCCTAGCACAGATACGCAGTATTTT
d_call: .; j_call: TRBJ2-7; v_call: TRBV20-1; clone_size: .; cdr3_aa: CSARAMGVQYF; cdr3_nt: TGCAGTGCCAGGGCGATGGGGGTGCAGTACTTC
d_call: .; j_call: TRBJ2-4; v_call: TRBV19; clone_size: many; cdr3_aa: CASSIAFGLAKNIQYF; cdr3_nt: TGTGCCAGTAGTATAGCCTTTGGACTAGCCAAAAACATTCAGTACTTC
d_call: TRBD1; j_call: TRBJ1-2; v_call: TRBV19; clone_size: many; cdr3_aa: CASSTRQGQGASYGYTF; cdr3_nt: TGTGCCAGTAGTACCCGACAAGGACAGGGGGCGAGCTATGGCTACACCTTC
d_call: TRBD1; j_call: TRBJ2-5; v_call: TRBV5-1; clone_size: many; cdr3_aa: CASGTGGKETQYF; cdr3_nt: TGCGCCAGCGGGACAGGGGGGAAAGAGACCCAGTACTTC
d_call: .; j_call: TRBJ2-1; v_call: TRBV15; clone_size: .; cdr3_aa: CATSSTGSRVANEQFF; cdr3_nt: TGTGCCACCAGCAGTACCGGGTCGAGGGTGGCGAATGAGCAGTTCTTC
d_call: .; j_call: TRBJ1-2; v_call: TRBV6-1; clone_size: many; cdr3_aa: CASSEFWGADGYTF; cdr3_nt: TGTGCCAGCAGTGAGTTTTGGGGGGCGGATGGCTACACCTTC
d_call: TRBD2; j_call: TRBJ2-1; v_call: TRBV20-1; clone_size: many; cdr3_aa: CSAPPALAGGNEQFF; cdr3_nt: TGCAGTGCACCTCCGGCACTAGCGGGAGGCAATGAGCAGTTCTTC
d_call: TRBD2; j_call: TRBJ2-1; v_call: TRBV7-2; clone_size: many; cdr3_aa: CASSLEGTSGRYNNEQFF; cdr3_nt: TGTGCCAGCAGCTTAGAAGGGACTAGCGGGAGGTATAACAATGAGCAGTTCTTC
d_call: .; j_call: TRBJ2-7; v_call: TRBV7-9; clone_size: few; cdr3_aa: CASSLSQGTSYEQYF; cdr3_nt: TGTGCCAGCAGCTTATCACAGGGTACCTCTTACGAGCAGTACTTC
d_call: TRBD1; j_call: TRBJ2-5; v_call: TRBV7-2; clone_size: .; cdr3_aa: CASSLDRGKEAQYF; cdr3_nt: TGTGCCAGCAGCTTAGACAGGGGAAAAGAGGCCCAGTACTTC
d_call: TRBD1; j_call: TRBJ2-3; v_call: TRBV9; clone_size: .; cdr3_aa: CASTKLTGVTDTQYF; cdr3_nt: TGTGCCAGCACCAAACTGACAGGGGTAACAGATACGCAGTATTTT
d_call: .; j_call: TRBJ2-1; v_call: TRBV29-1; clone_size: many; cdr3_aa: CSVGLPGHNEQFF; cdr3_nt: TGCAGCGTTGGTCTCCCGGGGCACAATGAGCAGTTCTTC
d_call: TRBD1; j_call: TRBJ2-5; v_call: TRBV24-1; clone_size: .; cdr3_aa: CATSVGTGQGAETQYF; cdr3_nt: TGTGCCACCAGTGTTGGAACGGGACAGGGGGCAGAGACCCAGTACTTC
d_call: TRBD1; j_call: TRBJ1-3; v_call: TRBV4-2; clone_size: .; cdr3_aa: CASGNRGSRIFSGNTIYF; cdr3_nt: TGTGCCAGCGGCAACAGGGGGAGCCGAATATTCTCTGGAAACACCATATATTTT
d_call: .; j_call: TRBJ2-6; v_call: TRBV12-3/TRBV12-4; clone_size: many; cdr3_aa: CASKGGAGANVLTF; cdr3_nt: TGTGCCAGTAAAGGGGGAGCCGGGGCCAACGTCCTGACTTTC
d_call: .; j_call: TRBJ1-2; v_call: TRBV3-1; clone_size: few; cdr3_aa: CASSQDVRGAYGYAF; cdr3_nt: TGTGCCAGCAGCCAAGATGTAAGGGGGGCTTATGGCTACGCCTTC
d_call: .; j_call: TRBJ1-6; v_call: TRBV19; clone_size: .; cdr3_aa: CASSIKRNSPLHF; cdr3_nt: TGTGCCAGTAGTATAAAAAGGAATTCACCCCTCCACTTT
d_call: .; j_call: TRBJ2-3; v_call: TRBV5-6; clone_size: .; cdr3_aa: CASSLSGAPRDTQYF; cdr3_nt: TGTGCCAGCAGCTTGTCAGGGGCCCCACGGGATACGCAGTATTTT
d_call: TRBD2; j_call: TRBJ2-1; v_call: TRBV11-2; clone_size: .; cdr3_aa: CASSPRGSGPKSYNEQFF; cdr3_nt: TGTGCCAGCAGCCCCCGGGGTAGCGGGCCGAAATCCTACAATGAGCAGTTCTTC